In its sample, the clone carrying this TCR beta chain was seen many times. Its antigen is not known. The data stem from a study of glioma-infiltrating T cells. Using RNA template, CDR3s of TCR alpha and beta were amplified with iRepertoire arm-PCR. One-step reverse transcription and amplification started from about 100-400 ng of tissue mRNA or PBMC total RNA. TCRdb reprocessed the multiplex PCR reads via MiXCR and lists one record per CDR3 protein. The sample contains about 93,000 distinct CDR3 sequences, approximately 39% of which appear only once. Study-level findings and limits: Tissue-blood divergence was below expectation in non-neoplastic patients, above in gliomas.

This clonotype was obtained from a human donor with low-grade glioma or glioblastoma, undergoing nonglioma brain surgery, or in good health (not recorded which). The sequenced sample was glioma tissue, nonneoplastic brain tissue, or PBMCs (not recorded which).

The CDR3 nucleotides read TGTGCCAGCAGTTTATCTAGCTATTACAATGAGCAGTTCTTC. It yields the protein CASSLSSYYNEQFF. The chain links TRBV27 to TRBJ2-1, with D uncertain. The germline gives CDR1 MNHEY, CDR2 SMNVEV (reference sequence). The CDR3 runs to 14 residues. The germline V and J ends were trimmed by 0 bases and 4 bases, with 7 bases remaining between them.